This record concerns one T cell receptor beta chain sequence. Its target is not known. This specimen belongs to a study of cytomegalovirus exposure and HLA in healthy donors. Findings and caveats of the study: The dataset shows that most TCR sequences were rare, while some public TCRs occurred in many donors.

The PCR contained 60 Vbeta and 13 Jbeta primers. Sequenced by immunoSEQ multiplex PCR; TCRdb stores in-frame clones only, minus some. The table has approximately 32,000 clones, 85% to 95% seen once; the top ten hold less than 3.5%. The J segment lost 0 bases and the V segment lost 4 bases, leaving 5 bases of the junction unmatched. The CDR3 runs 16 residues. CDR1 and CDR2 (germline): SGHRS, YFSETQ. Specimen: PBMCs. This receptor was taken from a woman younger than 30 in good health and CMV-seronegative. The chain combines TRBV5-1 with TRBJ2-1; 9 nucleotides agree with TRBD2. The CDR3 region has the DNA TGCGCCAGCAGCGCGAGACTAGCGGACTCCTACAATGAGCAGTTCTTC. This encodes CASSARLADSYNEQFF.